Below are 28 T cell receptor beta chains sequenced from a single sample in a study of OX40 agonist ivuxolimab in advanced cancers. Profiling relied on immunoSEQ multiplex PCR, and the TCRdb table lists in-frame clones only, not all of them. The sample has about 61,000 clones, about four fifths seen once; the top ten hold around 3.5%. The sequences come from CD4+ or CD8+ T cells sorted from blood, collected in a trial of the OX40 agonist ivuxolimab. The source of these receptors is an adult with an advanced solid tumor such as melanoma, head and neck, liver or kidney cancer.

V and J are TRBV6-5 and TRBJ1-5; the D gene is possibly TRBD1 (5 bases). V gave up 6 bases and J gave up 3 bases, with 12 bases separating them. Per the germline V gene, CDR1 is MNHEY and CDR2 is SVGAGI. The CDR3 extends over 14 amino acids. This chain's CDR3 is CASRPGTYNQPQHF. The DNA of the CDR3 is TGTGCCAGCAGGCCCGGGACCTACAATCAGCCCCAGCATTTT.

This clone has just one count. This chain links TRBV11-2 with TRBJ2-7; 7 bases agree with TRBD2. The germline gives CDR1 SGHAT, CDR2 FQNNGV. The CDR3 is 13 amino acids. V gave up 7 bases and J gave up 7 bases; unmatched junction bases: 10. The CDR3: CASNSGRVGEQYF. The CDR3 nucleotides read TGTGCCAGCAACTCTGGGAGGGTCGGGGAGCAGTACTTC.

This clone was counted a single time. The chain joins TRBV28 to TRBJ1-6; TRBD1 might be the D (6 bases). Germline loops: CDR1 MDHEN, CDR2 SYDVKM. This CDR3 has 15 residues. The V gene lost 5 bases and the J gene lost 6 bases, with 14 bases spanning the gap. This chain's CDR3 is CASSPRQALNSPLHF. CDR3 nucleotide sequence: TGTGCCAGCAGTCCCCGACAGGCTCTTAATTCACCCCTCCACTTT.

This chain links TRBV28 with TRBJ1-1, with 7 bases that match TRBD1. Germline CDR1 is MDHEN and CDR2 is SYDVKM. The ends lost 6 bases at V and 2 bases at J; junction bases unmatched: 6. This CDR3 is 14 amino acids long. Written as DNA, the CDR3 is TGTGCCAGCAGGCTAGGGGGCGCTAACACTGAAGCTTTCTTT. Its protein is CASRLGGANTEAFF.

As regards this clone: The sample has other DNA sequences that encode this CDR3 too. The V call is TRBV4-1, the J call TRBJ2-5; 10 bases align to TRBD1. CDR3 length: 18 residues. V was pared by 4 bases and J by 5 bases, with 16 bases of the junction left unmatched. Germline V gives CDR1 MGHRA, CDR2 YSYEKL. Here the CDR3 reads CASSPPFSGTGESETQYF. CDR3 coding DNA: TGCGCCAGCAGCCCCCCTTTCTCGGGGACAGGGGAGTCGGAGACCCAGTACTTC.

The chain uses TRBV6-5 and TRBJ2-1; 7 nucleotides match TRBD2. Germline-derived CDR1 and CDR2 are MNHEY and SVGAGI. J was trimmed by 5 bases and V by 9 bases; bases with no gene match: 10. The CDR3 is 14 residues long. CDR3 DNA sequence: TGTGCCAGGAAGCGGGGAAGGCGACACAATGAGCAGTTCTTC. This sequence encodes CARKRGRRHNEQFF.

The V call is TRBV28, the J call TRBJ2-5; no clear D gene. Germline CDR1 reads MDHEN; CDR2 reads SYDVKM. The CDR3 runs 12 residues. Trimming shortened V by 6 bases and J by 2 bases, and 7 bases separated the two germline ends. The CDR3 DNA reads TGTGCCAGCAGCACCCCGCAAGAGACCCAGTACTTC. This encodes CASSTPQETQYF.

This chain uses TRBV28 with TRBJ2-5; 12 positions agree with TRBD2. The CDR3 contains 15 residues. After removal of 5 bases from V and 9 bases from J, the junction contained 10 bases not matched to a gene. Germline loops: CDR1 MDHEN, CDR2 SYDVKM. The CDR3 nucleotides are TGTGCCAGCAGTACCGCTAGCGGGGGGGTCTCGGCCCAGTACTTC. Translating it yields CASSTASGGVSAQYF.

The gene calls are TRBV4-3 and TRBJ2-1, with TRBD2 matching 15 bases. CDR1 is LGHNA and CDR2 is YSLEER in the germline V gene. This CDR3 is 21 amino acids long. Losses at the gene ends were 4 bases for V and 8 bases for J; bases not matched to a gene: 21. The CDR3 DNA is TGCGCCAGCAGCCGCCGAGGCAGGACTAGCGGGGGGGCCCTTTGGAGTGATGAGCAGTTCTTC. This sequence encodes CASSRRGRTSGGALWSDEQFF.

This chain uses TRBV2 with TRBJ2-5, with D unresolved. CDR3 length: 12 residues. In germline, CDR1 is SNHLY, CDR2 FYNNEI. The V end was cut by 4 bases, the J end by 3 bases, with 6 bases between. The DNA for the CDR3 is TGTGCCAGCAGTGTTAGAGAAGAGACCCAGTACTTC. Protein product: CASSVREETQYF.

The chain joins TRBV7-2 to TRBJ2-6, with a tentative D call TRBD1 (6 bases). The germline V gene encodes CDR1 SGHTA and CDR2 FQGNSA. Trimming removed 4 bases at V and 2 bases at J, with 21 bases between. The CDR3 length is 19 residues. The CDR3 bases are TGTGCCAGCAGCTCAACCACGGGACAAGGACTGACTGGGGCCAACGTCCTGACTTTC. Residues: CASSSTTGQGLTGANVLTF.

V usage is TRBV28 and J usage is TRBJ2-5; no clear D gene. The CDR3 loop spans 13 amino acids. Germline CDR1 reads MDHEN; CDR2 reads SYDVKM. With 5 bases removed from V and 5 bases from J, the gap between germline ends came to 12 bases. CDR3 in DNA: TGTGCCAGCAGTCCTTCCTATAGGGAGACCCAGTACTTC. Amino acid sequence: CASSPSYRETQYF.

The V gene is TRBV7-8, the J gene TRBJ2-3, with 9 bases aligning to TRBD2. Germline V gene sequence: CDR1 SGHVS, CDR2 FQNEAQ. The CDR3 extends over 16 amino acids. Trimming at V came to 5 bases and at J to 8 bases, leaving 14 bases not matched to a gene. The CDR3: CASSQGTSRSTGTQYF. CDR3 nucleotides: TGTGCCAGCAGCCAAGGGACTAGCAGGTCCACCGGTACGCAGTATTTT.

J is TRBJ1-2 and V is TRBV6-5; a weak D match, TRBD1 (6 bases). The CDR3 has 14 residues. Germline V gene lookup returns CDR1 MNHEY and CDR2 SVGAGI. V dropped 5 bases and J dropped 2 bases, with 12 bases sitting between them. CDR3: CASSTQGKNYGYTF. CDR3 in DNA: TGTGCCAGCAGTACGCAGGGGAAGAACTATGGCTACACCTTC.

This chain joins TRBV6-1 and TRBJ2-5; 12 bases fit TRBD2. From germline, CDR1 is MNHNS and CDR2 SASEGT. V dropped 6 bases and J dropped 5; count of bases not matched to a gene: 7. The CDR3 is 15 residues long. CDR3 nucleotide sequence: TGTGCCAGCAGCCTCCTAGCGGGGGGGCGGGAGACCCAGTACTTC. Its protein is CASSLLAGGRETQYF.

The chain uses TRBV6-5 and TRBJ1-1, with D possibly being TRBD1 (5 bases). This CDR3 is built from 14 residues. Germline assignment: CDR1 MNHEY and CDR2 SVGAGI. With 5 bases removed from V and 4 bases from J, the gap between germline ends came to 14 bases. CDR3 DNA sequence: TGTGCCAGCAGTCCCCCCCCGGGGGGCACTGAAGCTTTCTTT. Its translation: CASSPPPGGTEAFF.

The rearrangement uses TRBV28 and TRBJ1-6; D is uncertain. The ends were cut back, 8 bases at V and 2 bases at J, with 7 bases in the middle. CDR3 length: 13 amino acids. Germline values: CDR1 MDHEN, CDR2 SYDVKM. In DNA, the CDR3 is TGTGCCAGCGCCCAGACCTATAATTCACCCCTCCACTTT. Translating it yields CASAQTYNSPLHF.

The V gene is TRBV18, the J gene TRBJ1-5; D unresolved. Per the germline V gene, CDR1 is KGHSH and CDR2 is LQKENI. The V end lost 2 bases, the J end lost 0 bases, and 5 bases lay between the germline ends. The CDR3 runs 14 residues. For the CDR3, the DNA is TGTGCCAGCTCACCAACGACTAGCAATCAGCCCCAGCATTTT. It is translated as CASSPTTSNQPQHF.

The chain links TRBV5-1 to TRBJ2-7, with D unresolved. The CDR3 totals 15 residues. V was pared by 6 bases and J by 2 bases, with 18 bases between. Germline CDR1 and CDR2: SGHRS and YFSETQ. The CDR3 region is CASTSQPGPTYEQYF. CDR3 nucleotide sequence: TGCGCCAGCACCTCGCAGCCAGGTCCGACCTACGAGCAGTACTTC.

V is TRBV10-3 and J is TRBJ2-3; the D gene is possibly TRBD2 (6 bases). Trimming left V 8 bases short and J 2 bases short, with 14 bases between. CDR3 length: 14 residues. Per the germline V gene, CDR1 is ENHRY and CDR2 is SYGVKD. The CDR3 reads CAIFNGGATDTQYF. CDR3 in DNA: TGTGCCATCTTTAACGGCGGGGCCACAGATACGCAGTATTTT.

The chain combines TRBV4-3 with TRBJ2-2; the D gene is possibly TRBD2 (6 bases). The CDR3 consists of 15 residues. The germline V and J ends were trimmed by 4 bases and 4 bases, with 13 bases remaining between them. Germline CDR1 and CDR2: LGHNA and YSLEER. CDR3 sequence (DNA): TGCGCCAGCAGCCGGGAGGAGGCGGGCACCGGGGAGCTGTTTTTT. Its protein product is CASSREEAGTGELFF.

The CDR3 region is CASSYQGEAFF. CDR3 sequence (DNA): TGTGCCAGCAGTTACCAGGGTGAAGCTTTCTTT. This sequence joins TRBV6-5 and TRBJ1-1; D is perhaps TRBD1 (5 bases). Germline loops: CDR1 MNHEY, CDR2 SVGAGI. Trimming shortened V by 2 bases and J by 7 bases, and 5 bases separated the two germline ends. The CDR3 length is 11 residues.

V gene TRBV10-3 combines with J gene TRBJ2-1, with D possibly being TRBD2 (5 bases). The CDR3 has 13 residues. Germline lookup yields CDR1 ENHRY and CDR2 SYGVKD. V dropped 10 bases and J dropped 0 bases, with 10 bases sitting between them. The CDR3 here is CATLGSSYNEQFF. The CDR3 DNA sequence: TGTGCCACCTTGGGGAGCTCCTACAATGAGCAGTTCTTC.

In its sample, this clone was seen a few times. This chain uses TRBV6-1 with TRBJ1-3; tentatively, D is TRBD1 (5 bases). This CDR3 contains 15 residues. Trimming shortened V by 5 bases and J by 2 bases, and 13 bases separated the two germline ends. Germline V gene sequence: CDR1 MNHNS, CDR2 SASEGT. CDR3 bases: TGTGCCAGCAGTCAGGGTGGGGGGACTGGAAACACCATATATTTT. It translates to CASSQGGGTGNTIYF.

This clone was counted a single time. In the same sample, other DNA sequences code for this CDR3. CDR3 sequence: CASSPHTDTQYF. The CDR3, as DNA: TGTGCCAGCAGCCCGCACACAGATACGCAGTATTTT. The rearrangement joins TRBV5-6 to TRBJ2-3; D call uncertain. Germline CDR1 SGHDT, CDR2 YYEEEE. The CDR3 loop spans 12 amino acids. V was trimmed by 4 bases and J by 2 bases, leaving 5 bases between them.

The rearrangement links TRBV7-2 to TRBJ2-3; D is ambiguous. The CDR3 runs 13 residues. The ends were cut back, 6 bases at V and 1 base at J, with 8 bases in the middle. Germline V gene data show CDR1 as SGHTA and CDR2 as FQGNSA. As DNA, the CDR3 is TGTGCCAGCAGTCCTCGAGGCACAGATACGCAGTATTTT. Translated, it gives CASSPRGTDTQYF.

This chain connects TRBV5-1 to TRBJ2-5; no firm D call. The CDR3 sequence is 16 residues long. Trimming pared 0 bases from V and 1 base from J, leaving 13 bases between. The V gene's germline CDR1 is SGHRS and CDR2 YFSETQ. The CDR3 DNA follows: TGCGCCAGCAGCTTGGGCGGATCATACGTCCAAGAGACCCAGTACTTC. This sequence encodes CASSLGGSYVQETQYF.

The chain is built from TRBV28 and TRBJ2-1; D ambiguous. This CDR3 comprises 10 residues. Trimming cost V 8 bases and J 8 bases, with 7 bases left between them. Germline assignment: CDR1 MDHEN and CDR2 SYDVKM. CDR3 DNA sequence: TGTGCCAGCGGCCGGGATGAGCAGTTCTTC. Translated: CASGRDEQFF.